These 28 T cell receptor beta chains were all obtained from the same sample, sequenced in a study of blood T cells in healthy people across ages. A J-beta primer mix and a sample-barcoded 5' primer were used in a second PCR of about 7 to 12 cycles. A single record per CDR3 protein comes from TCRdb applying MiXCR to the 5' RACE reads. The data contain about 1.4 million distinct CDR3 sequences, 59% of them singletons. The source material was blood. The source is a man aged 18 to 30 in good health.

This clonotype has only a few counts. The CDR3 is CSVEIASINNEQFF. As DNA, the CDR3 is TGCAGCGTTGAGATAGCTTCTATCAACAATGAGCAGTTCTTC. This chain joins TRBV29-1 and TRBJ2-1; D ambiguous. Germline loops: CDR1 SQVTM, CDR2 ANQGSEA. The germline V and J ends were trimmed by 3 bases and 5 bases, with 14 bases remaining between them. This CDR3 is 14 amino acids long.

This chain uses TRBV30 with TRBJ2-2; D is uncertain. CDR3 length: 12 amino acids. Germline-derived CDR1 and CDR2 are GTSNPN and SVGIG (reference sequence). V dropped 1 base and J dropped 6 bases, with 6 bases sitting between them. The CDR3 nucleotides read TGTGCCTGGAGTGCTCGAGCCGGGGAGCTGTTTTTT. Its translation: CAWSARAGELFF.

The rearrangement uses TRBV4-3 and TRBJ2-1, with D tentatively TRBD1 (6 bases). V shed 0 bases and J shed 4 bases, with 13 bases lying between them. The CDR3 contains 16 residues. Germline lookup yields CDR1 LGHNA and CDR2 YSLEER. In nucleotides, the CDR3 is TGCGCCAGCAGCCAAGATGGGGCAGGGGCGTACAATGAGCAGTTCTTC. Its translation: CASSQDGAGAYNEQFF.

J is TRBJ2-3 and V is TRBV7-2; 8 bases agree with TRBD2. Germline V gene data show CDR1 as SGHTA and CDR2 as FQGNSA. V trimming: 4 bases; J trimming: 1 base; junction bases outside the gene matches: 4. The CDR3 has 15 residues. DNA for the CDR3: TGTGCCAGCAGCTCCCAAGCGGGAGGCACAGATACGCAGTATTTT. It yields the protein CASSSQAGGTDTQYF.

This clonotype was detected only a few times. This sequence joins TRBV20-1 and TRBJ2-1; 9 nucleotides match TRBD1. The closer fit of TRBJ2-7 to the DNA end suggests the J call may be wrong. The CDR3 is 13 amino acids. Germline CDR1 DFQATT, CDR2 SNEGSKA (reference sequence). DNA of the CDR3: TGCAGTGCTAGCCGGACAGGGGACAATGAGCAGTACTTC. Translation: CSASRTGDNEQYF.

The chain recombines TRBV4-2 with TRBJ1-4; the D gene is possibly TRBD1 (6 bases). The CDR3 sequence is 14 residues long. V shed 2 bases and J shed 6 bases, with 10 bases lying between them. The germline CDR1 and CDR2 sequences are LGHNA and YNFKEQ. CDR3 nucleotides: TGTGCCAGCAGCCAAAGGGGGGGAGATGAAAAACTGTTTTTT. It yields the protein CASSQRGGDEKLFF.

For this clonotype: One junction end does not reproduce the germline sequence, and a read error may be involved. V usage is TRBV28 and J usage is TRBJ2-5; tentatively, D is TRBD1 (7 bases). The CDR3 sequence is 16 residues long. CDR1 and CDR2 (germline): MDHEN, SYDVKM. The CDR3 DNA is TGTGCCAGCAGTTCACAGGGGACTCATATACAAGGGACCCAGTACTTC. Residues: CASSSQGTHIQGTQYF.

The V and J genes are TRBV20-1 and TRBJ2-7; 8 bases align to TRBD2. The CDR3 has 15 amino acids. Germline CDR1 is DFQATT and CDR2 is SNEGSKA (reference sequence). The V segment lost 4 bases and the J segment 2 bases; nucleotides outside the gene matches: 10. CDR3 amino acids: CSATPDIAGPYEQYF. The DNA of the CDR3 is TGCAGTGCTACTCCCGATATAGCGGGACCCTACGAGCAGTACTTC.

The rearrangement joins TRBV2 to TRBJ2-1, with D perhaps matching TRBD1 or TRBD2 (5 bases each). The CDR3 spans 15 residues. Between the trimmed V and J ends, which lost 2 bases and 3 bases, there was a span of 11 bases. The germline CDR1 and CDR2 sequences are SNHLY and FYNNEI. CDR3 sequence reads: CASSEIRDGYNEQFF. The CDR3 nucleotides are TGTGCCAGCAGTGAAATCCGGGACGGCTACAATGAGCAGTTCTTC.

The chain couples TRBV10-3 to TRBJ2-7; the match to TRBD1 covers 7 bases. Germline trimming cut 10 bases from V and 3 bases from J; bases unmatched to any gene: 9. The CDR3 is 13 residues long. Germline values: CDR1 ENHRY, CDR2 SYGVKD. In nucleotides, the CDR3 is TGTGCCAACGGACAGGCTTTGGACTACGAGCAGTACTTC. Translating it yields CANGQALDYEQYF.

This chain connects TRBV7-2 to TRBJ1-4; D not resolved. CDR1 SGHTA and CDR2 FQGNSA come from the germline V gene. Trimming cost V 5 bases and J 7 bases, with 8 bases left between them. This CDR3 is built from 12 residues. The CDR3: CASSQNGEKLFF. DNA for the CDR3: TGTGCCAGCAGCCAGAACGGTGAAAAACTGTTTTTT.

The table lists this clonotype with many counts. The chain recombines TRBV6-1 with TRBJ2-1; D might be TRBD1 (6 bases). Germline CDR1 and CDR2: MNHNS and SASEGT. V lost 7 bases and J lost 4, with 14 bases in between. This CDR3 region has 14 residues. Written as DNA, the CDR3 is TGTGCCAGCATCCGGGACACCTTTTACAATGAGCAGTTCTTC. Its protein product is CASIRDTFYNEQFF.

The chain combines TRBV20-1 with TRBJ2-3; TRBD1 is a possible D gene (5 bases). The germline V and J ends were trimmed by 7 bases and 7 bases, with 15 bases remaining between them. The CDR3 contains 12 residues. Germline CDR1 DFQATT, CDR2 SNEGSKA (reference sequence). The CDR3 DNA follows: TGCAGTGTACCCGACAGTGTAAATACGCAGTATTTT. Protein product: CSVPDSVNTQYF.

In nucleotides, the CDR3 is TGTGCCAGCAGTTATACCTTAAGGGCCCTAGCCAAAAACATTCAGTACTTC. Its translation is CASSYTLRALAKNIQYF. The rearrangement uses TRBV2 and TRBJ2-4; D gene ambiguous. Germline CDR1 SNHLY, CDR2 FYNNEI. V lost 5 bases and J 0 bases, leaving 17 bases between the germline ends. The CDR3 is 17 amino acids.

This clonotype was seen just once. V gene TRBV5-1 combines with J gene TRBJ2-3; D uncertain. Per germline, CDR1 SGHRS and CDR2 YFSETQ. V was trimmed by 0 bases and J by 2 bases, leaving 10 bases between them. The CDR3 loop spans 15 amino acids. Here the CDR3 DNA reads TGCGCCAGCAGCTTGGAAAGGAGTTTCACAGATACGCAGTATTTT. Residues: CASSLERSFTDTQYF.

Turning to this clonotype: A much larger clone differs by one base, so this may be a read error. The chain employs TRBV2 and TRBJ1-6, with TRBD1 matching 10 bases. CDR3 length: 15 amino acids. Unmatched junction bases numbered 0, after V lost 3 bases and J lost 4 bases. Germline values: CDR1 SNHLY, CDR2 FYNNEI. The CDR3 is CASSEGQGYNSPLHF. DNA of the CDR3: TGTGCCAGCAGTGAGGGACAGGGGTATAATTCACCCCTCCACTTT.

This clonotype appeared a single time. The chain is built from TRBV5-8 and TRBJ2-1; D is perhaps TRBD1 or TRBD2 (5 bases each). Germline values: CDR1 SGHTS, CDR2 YDEGEE. This CDR3 contains 18 residues. The V end lost 1 base, the J end lost 6 bases, and 23 bases lay between the germline ends. CDR3 coding DNA: TGTGCCAGCAGCTTGTGGTTAGGATTCGGGACCATACTCAATGAGCAGTTCTTC. Amino acid sequence: CASSLWLGFGTILNEQFF. Combining the CDR3 with reference TRBV5-8 and TRBJ2-1 gives the whole variable domain EAGVTQSPTHLIKTRGQQATLRCSPISGHTSVYWYQQALGLGLQFLLWYDEGEERNRGNFPPRFSGRQFPNYSSELNVNALELEDSALYLCASSLWLGFGTILNEQFFGPGTRLTVL.

The chain links TRBV4-3 to TRBJ1-2, with D unclear. Trimming shortened V by 1 base and J by 4 bases, and 19 bases separated the two germline ends. CDR1 and CDR2 from the germline V gene are LGHNA and YSLEER. CDR3 length: 17 residues. The CDR3 region has the DNA TGCGCCAGCAGCCAAGTCTCGGAGGGCCAGCCCTTCTATGGCTACACCTTC. Amino acid sequence: CASSQVSEGQPFYGYTF.

This clonotype was seen only a few times. The V and J genes are TRBV6-2 or TRBV6-3 and TRBJ2-6; D not resolved. The V end was cut by 6 bases, the J end by 0 bases, with 9 bases between. Germline CDR1 and CDR2: MNHEY and SVGEGT. This CDR3 has 15 amino acids. The CDR3 spells CASSPRASGANVLTF. CDR3 nucleotides: TGTGCCAGCAGCCCCCGGGCCTCTGGGGCCAACGTCCTGACTTTC.

V and J are TRBV5-4 and TRBJ2-5; TRBD2 matches at 10 bases. Germline loops: CDR1 SGHNT, CDR2 YYREEE (reference sequence). After removal of 7 bases from V and 2 bases from J, the junction contained 2 bases not matched to a gene. The CDR3 totals 13 residues. This CDR3 is CASGTSAQETQYF. As DNA, the CDR3 is TGTGCCAGCGGGACTAGCGCGCAAGAGACCCAGTACTTC.

The rearrangement joins TRBV20-1 to TRBJ2-1; 9 bases align to TRBD2. Trimming cost V 3 bases and J 13 bases; bases outside gene matches: 4. Germline lookup yields CDR1 DFQATT and CDR2 SNEGSKA (reference sequence). The CDR3 length is 11 residues. The CDR3 coding sequence is TGCAGTGCTAGTTTGCGGGGGGGCCAGTTCTTC. Its translation: CSASLRGGQFF.

The J gene is TRBJ2-5, the V gene TRBV7-2, with no clear D. The J call is uncertain, as TRBJ2-7 better fits the DNA end. Looked up from germline, CDR1 is SGHTA and CDR2 is FQGNSA. This CDR3 spans 15 amino acids. The CDR3 DNA reads as TGTGCCAGCAGCGGTCTGGCCGTGGGCCAATACGAGCAGTACTTC. Protein: CASSGLAVGQYEQYF.

In its sample, this clonotype was seen once. The chain employs TRBV28 and TRBJ2-1; TRBD2 aligns across 8 bases. The CDR3 extends over 15 amino acids. CDR1 is MDHEN, CDR2 SYDVKM, per germline. With V trimmed by 5 bases and J by 7 bases, 10 bases remained unmatched. The CDR3 DNA sequence: TGTGCCAGCAGTCGGGGGGGACTAGTAAGTAATGAGCAGTTCTTC. Its protein product is CASSRGGLVSNEQFF. Full variable domain (remainder filled in from reference TRBV28 and TRBJ2-1): DVKVTQSSRYLVKRTGEKVFLECVQDMDHENMFWYRQDPGLGLRLIYFSYDVKMKEKGDIPEGYSVSREKKERFSLILESASTNQTSMYLCASSRGGLVSNEQFFGPGTRLTVL.

The chain uses TRBV20-1 and TRBJ2-7, with a tentative D call TRBD2 (6 bases). The CDR3 is 12 residues long. Trimming removed 3 bases from V and 5 bases from J, with 11 bases in between. From germline, CDR1 is DFQATT and CDR2 SNEGSKA (reference sequence). The CDR3 region is CSASGSAHEQYF. CDR3 nucleotides: TGCAGTGCTAGCGGGAGTGCCCACGAGCAGTACTTC.

The J gene is TRBJ1-2, the V gene TRBV12-3 or TRBV12-4, with 7 bases that match TRBD1. The V gene end was trimmed by 6 bases and the J gene end by 6 bases; junction bases not matched to a gene: 10. This CDR3 has 14 amino acids. DNA of the CDR3: TGTGCCAGCAGCCTAGTACAGGGGATCCATGGCTACACCTTC. It specifies CASSLVQGIHGYTF.

This clonotype has just a few counts. V is TRBV4-3 and J is TRBJ1-6; 12 nucleotides align to TRBD1. Germline V gene data show CDR1 as LGHNA and CDR2 as YSLEER. The CDR3 sequence is 16 residues long. After removal of 3 bases from V and 9 bases from J, the junction contained 6 bases not matched to a gene. For the CDR3, the DNA is TGCGCCAGCAGCCAGGCGGGACAGGGGGCAGGTTCACCCCTCCACTTT. Translation gives CASSQAGQGAGSPLHF.

The chain recombines TRBV11-1 with TRBJ1-1; TRBD1 might be the D (5 bases). Per germline, CDR1 SGHAT and CDR2 FQDESV (reference sequence). CDR3 size: 15 residues. V dropped 2 bases and J dropped 1 base, with 11 bases sitting between them. This CDR3 is CASSLFDQGNTEAFF. In nucleotides, the CDR3 is TGTGCCAGCAGCTTATTTGATCAGGGGAACACTGAAGCTTTCTTT.

This clonotype was counted a few times. J is TRBJ2-7 and V is TRBV4-1; possibly TRBD2 for D (5 bases). This CDR3 has 14 amino acids. Trimming pared 1 base from V and 5 bases from J, leaving 12 bases between. Germline V lookup: CDR1 MGHRA, CDR2 YSYEKL. The CDR3 DNA follows: TGCGCCAGCAGCCAAGGAGGGATAGGTGACGAGCAGTACTTC. Translated: CASSQGGIGDEQYF.